This T cell receptor (beta chain) was profiled in a study of cytomegalovirus exposure and HLA in healthy donors. This CDR3 contains 13 residues. The germline gives CDR1 LNHNV, CDR2 YYDKDF (reference sequence). Between the trimmed V and J ends, which lost 4 bases and 4 bases, there was a span of 10 bases. Study-wide findings and caveats: In a later analysis, parvovirus B19, influenza, CMV and Epstein-Barr virus appeared linked to several top co-occurrence clusters.

60 Vbeta and 13 Jbeta primers were used in PCR. The table came from immunoSEQ multiplex PCR; TCRdb's copy has only in-frame clones and leaves some out. The sample includes approximately 100,000 clones, 73% of them seen just once. For this clone: The antigen is undetermined.

The J gene is TRBJ2-5, the V gene TRBV15, with D unclear. The TCR sequence derives from a man in his forties or fifties in good health and CMV-seronegative. Sequenced: PBMCs. CDR3 loop: CATSTRLGETQYF. The DNA of the CDR3 is TGTGCCACCAGCACTAGACTGGGAGAGACCCAGTACTTC.